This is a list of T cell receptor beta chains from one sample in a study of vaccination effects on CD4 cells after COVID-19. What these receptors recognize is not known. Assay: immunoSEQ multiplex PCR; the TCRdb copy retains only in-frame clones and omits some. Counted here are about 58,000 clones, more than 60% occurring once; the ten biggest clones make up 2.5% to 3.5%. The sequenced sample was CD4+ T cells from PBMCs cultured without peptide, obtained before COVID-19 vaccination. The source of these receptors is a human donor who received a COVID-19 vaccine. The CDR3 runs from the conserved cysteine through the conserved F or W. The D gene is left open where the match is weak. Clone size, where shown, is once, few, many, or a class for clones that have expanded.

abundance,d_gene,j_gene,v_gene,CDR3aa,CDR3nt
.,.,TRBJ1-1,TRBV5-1,CASSLFFGIGNTEAFF,.
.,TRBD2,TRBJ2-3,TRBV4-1,CASSQRLAGDTDTQYF,TGCGCCAGCAGCCAACGACTAGCGGGAGACACAGATACGCAGTATTTT
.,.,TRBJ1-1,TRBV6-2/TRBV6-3,CASGPPGGVTEAFF,TGTGCCAGCGGCCCCCCCGGAGGGGTGACTGAAGCTTTCTTT
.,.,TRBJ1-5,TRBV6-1,CASSEVSGSNQPQHF,TGTGCCAGCAGTGAAGTGTCGGGGAGCAATCAGCCCCAGCATTTT
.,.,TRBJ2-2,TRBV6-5,CASKRQISNTGELFF,TGTGCCAGCAAACGGCAGATCTCGAACACCGGGGAGCTGTTTTTT
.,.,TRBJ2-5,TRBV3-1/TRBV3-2,CASSQDWQQETQYF,TGTGCCAGCAGCCAAGATTGGCAGCAAGAGACCCAGTACTTC
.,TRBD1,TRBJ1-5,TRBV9,CASSATGASNQPQHF,TGTGCCAGCAGCGCGACAGGGGCTAGCAATCAGCCCCAGCATTTT
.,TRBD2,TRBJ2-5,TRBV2,CASSGTSGGGGETQYF,TGTGCCAGCAGCGGGACTAGCGGGGGAGGGGGTGAGACCCAGTACTTC
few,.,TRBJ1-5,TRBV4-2,CASSQKEAEPQHF,TGTGCCAGCAGCCAAAAGGAGGCTGAGCCCCAGCATTTT
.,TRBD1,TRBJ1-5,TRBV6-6,CASRLTGDGNQPQHF,TGTGCCAGCAGGTTGACAGGGGATGGCAATCAGCCCCAGCATTTT
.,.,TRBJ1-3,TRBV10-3,CAISERQWINPSGNTIYF,TGTGCCATCAGTGAACGGCAGTGGATCAATCCTTCTGGAAACACCATATATTTT
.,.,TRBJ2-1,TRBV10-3,CAIASRTDNEQFF,TGTGCCATCGCATCCCGGACAGACAATGAGCAGTTCTTC
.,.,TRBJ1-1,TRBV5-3,CARSLERWVRIRTEAFF,TGTGCCAGAAGCTTGGAGCGATGGGTTCGGATACGGACTGAAGCTTTCTTT
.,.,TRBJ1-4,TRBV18,CASSPRYSPGPNEKLFF,TGTGCCAGCTCACCACGGTACAGTCCTGGACCTAATGAAAAACTGTTTTTT
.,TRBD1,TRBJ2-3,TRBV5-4,CASSPDRGSDTQYF,TGTGCCAGCAGCCCCGACAGGGGTTCAGATACGCAGTATTTT
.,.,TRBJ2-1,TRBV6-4,CASSPFPSSYNEQFF,TGTGCCAGCAGCCCTTTCCCGAGCTCCTACAATGAGCAGTTCTTC
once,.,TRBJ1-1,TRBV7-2,CASSLASGANTEAFF,TGTGCCAGCAGCTTAGCGTCAGGGGCGAACACTGAAGCTTTCTTT
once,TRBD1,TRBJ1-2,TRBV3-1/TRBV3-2,CASSLPQGDGGYTF,TGTGCCAGCAGCCTTCCCCAGGGGGATGGGGGCTACACCTTC
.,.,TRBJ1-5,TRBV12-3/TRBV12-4,CASSLGQQPQHF,TGTGCCAGCAGTCTCGGACAACAGCCCCAGCATTTT
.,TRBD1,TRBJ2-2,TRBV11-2,CASSIHVTGNVGELFF,TGTGCCAGCAGCATCCACGTGACAGGGAATGTCGGGGAGCTGTTTTTT
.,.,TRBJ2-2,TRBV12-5,CASGLGQGLGGGELFF,TGTGCTAGTGGGCTTGGGCAGGGCCTTGGAGGGGGGGAGCTGTTTTTT
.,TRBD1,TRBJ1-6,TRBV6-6,CASSRNRGRDSPLHF,TGTGCCAGCAGCCGAAACAGGGGAAGGGATTCACCCCTCCACTTT
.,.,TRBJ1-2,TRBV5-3,CARSLFPHLYGYTF,TGTGCCAGAAGCTTGTTCCCACACCTCTATGGCTACACCTTC
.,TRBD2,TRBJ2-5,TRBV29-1,CSTEGSGQETQYF,TGCAGCACTGAGGGTAGCGGGCAAGAGACCCAGTACTTC
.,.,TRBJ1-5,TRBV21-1,CASSKDRSLGQPQHF,TGTGCCAGCAGCAAAGATCGGTCCCTCGGTCAGCCCCAGCATTTT
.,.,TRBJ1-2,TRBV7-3,CASSLGGGGGYTF,TGTGCCAGCAGCTTAGGAGGGGGAGGCGGCTACACCTTC
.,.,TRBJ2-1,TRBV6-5,CASSHDTYNEQFF,TGTGCCAGCAGCCACGACACCTACAATGAGCAGTTCTTC
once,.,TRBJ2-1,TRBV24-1,CATSERPGSSYNEQFF,TGTGCCACCAGTGAGAGACCTGGGAGCTCCTACAATGAGCAGTTCTTC
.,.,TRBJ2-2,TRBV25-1,CASSTIPGTDTGELFF,TGTGCCAGCAGTACAATACCGGGAACAGATACCGGGGAGCTGTTTTTT
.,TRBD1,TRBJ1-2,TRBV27,CASSFRQGDGYTF,TGTGCCAGCAGTTTCCGACAGGGGGATGGCTACACCTTC
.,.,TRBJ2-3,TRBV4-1,CASSSPRGSASTDTQYF,TGCGCCAGCAGCTCCCCTCGCGGCAGTGCTAGCACAGATACGCAGTATTTT
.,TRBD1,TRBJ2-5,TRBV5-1,CASSSGTGGSETQYF,TGCGCCAGCAGCTCTGGGACAGGGGGCTCGGAGACCCAGTACTTC
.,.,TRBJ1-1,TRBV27,CASSFYMFEGMNTEAFF,TGTGCCAGCAGTTTTTATATGTTTGAGGGGATGAACACTGAAGCTTTCTTT
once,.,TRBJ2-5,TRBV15,CATSPLSGQETQYF,TGTGCCACCAGCCCATTGAGTGGGCAAGAGACCCAGTACTTC
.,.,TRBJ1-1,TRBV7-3,CASSRLGGTEAFF,TGTGCCAGCAGCCGCCTTGGGGGGACTGAAGCTTTCTTT
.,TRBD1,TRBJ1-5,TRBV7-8,CASSLADRGRFQPQHF,TGTGCCAGCAGCTTAGCGGACAGGGGGCGGTTTCAGCCCCAGCATTTT
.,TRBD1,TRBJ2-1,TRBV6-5,CASRLTGTEYNEQFF,TGTGCCAGCAGGCTTACCGGGACAGAATACAATGAGCAGTTCTTC